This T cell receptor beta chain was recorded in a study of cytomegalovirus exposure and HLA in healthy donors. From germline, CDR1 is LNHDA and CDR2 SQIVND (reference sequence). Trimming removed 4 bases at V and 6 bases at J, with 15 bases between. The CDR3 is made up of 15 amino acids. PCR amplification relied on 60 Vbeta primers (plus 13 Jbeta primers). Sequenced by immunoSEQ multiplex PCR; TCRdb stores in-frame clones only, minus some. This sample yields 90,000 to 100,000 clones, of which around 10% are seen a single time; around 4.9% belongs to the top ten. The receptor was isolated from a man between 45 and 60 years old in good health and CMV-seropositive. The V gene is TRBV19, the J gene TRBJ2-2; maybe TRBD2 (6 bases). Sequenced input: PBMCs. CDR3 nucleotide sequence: TGTGCCAGTAGTACGGACACCACGGGGGCCGGGGAGCTGTTTTTT. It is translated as CASSTDTTGAGELFF. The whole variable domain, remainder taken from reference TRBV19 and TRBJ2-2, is DGGITQSPKYLFRKEGQNVTLSCEQNLNHDAMYWYRQDPGQGLRLIYYSQIVNDFQKGDIAEGYSVSREKKESFPLTVTSAQKNPTAFYLCASSTDTTGAGELFFGEGSRLTVL.